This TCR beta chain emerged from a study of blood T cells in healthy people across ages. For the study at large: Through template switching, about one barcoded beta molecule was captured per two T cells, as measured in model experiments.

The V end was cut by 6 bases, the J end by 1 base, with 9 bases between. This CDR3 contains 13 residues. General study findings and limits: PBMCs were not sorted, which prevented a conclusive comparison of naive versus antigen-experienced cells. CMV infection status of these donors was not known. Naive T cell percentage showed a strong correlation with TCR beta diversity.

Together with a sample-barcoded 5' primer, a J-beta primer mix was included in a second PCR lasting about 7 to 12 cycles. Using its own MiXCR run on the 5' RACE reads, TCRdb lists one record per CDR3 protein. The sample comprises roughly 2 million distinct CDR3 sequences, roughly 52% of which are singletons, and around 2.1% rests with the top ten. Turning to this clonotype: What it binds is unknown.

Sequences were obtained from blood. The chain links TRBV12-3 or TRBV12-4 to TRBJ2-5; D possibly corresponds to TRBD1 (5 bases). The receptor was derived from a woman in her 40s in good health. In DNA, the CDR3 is TGTGCCAGCAGGCAGGGTTCCCAAGAGACCCAGTACTTC. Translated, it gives CASRQGSQETQYF.